This T cell receptor beta chain originates from a study of blood T cell repertoires in COVID-19. Study-wide context: Samples representing acute and convalescent COVID-19 were sourced from the United States, Italy and Spain. The analysed material was cDNA or gDNA that came from T cells, B-cell-depleted T cells, or PBMCs.

How the authors handled the data: Amplification from reference gene primers served as the basis for estimated nucleated cell counts. Only in-frame clones appear in the TCRdb table, and some are missing; sequencing was by immunoSEQ multiplex PCR. That table is the source of V, J and clone size, and D and trimming were worked out from the DNA. Of approximately 94,000 clones in the sample, about 79% were seen once. CDR1 LGHDT and CDR2 YNNKEL come from the germline V gene (reference sequence). This CDR3 is built from 14 residues. Trimming took 5 bases from V and 3 from J; bases not matched to a gene: 6. The receptor was derived from a man in his 60s with acute or convalescent COVID-19. The V and J genes are TRBV3-1 (or the pseudogene TRBV3-2) and TRBJ2-5; TRBD2 matches 7 bases. Input material: peripheral blood. The CDR3 DNA reads TGTGCCAGCAGCATTAGGGGAGGGGAAGAGACCCAGTACTTC. The encoded protein is CASSIRGGEETQYF.